Presented here are 20 T cell receptor beta chains from one specimen sequenced in a study of shared clonotypes between healthy human individuals. CD45RO-negative, CCR7-selected cells formed the naive CD8 fraction, which excluded terminally differentiated effector memory CD45RA+ cells. The repertoire was sequenced with immunoSEQ multiplex PCR; TCRdb's copy has only in-frame clones and lacks some. The repertoire holds about 1,800,000 clones, with less than 95% as singletons. Input material: naive CD8+ T cells sorted from blood. These receptors came from a man between 18 and 35 years old in good health.

Only one count was recorded for this clone. The genes are TRBV9 and TRBJ2-1; 11 bases fit TRBD2. The length of the CDR3 is 15 residues. CDR1 SGDLS and CDR2 YYNGEE come from the germline V gene. V shed 4 bases, J shed 7 bases, and the junction held 7 bases outside the gene matches. CDR3 sequence reads: CASSLSGGAWNEQFF. The CDR3 region has the DNA TGTGCCAGCAGCCTTAGCGGGGGGGCTTGGAATGAGCAGTTCTTC.

The chain has TRBV7-9 and TRBJ2-1; D unclear. Trimming left V 8 bases short and J 7 bases short, with 18 bases between. From germline, CDR1 is SEHNR and CDR2 FQNEAQ (reference sequence). CDR3 length equals 14 residues. In DNA form, the CDR3 reads TGTGCCAGCCCCTTGGAGAAGGGCTGGAATGAGCAGTTCTTC. It specifies CASPLEKGWNEQFF.

The J gene is TRBJ2-5, the V gene TRBV2, with 13 nucleotides matching TRBD2. Germline V gene data show CDR1 as SNHLY and CDR2 as FYNNEI. V lost 7 bases to trimming and J lost 5 bases; unmatched junction nucleotides: 10. This CDR3 has 16 amino acids. The CDR3 here is CASIPGLAGVFETQYF. The CDR3 DNA reads as TGTGCCAGCATTCCCGGACTAGCGGGAGTTTTTGAGACCCAGTACTTC.

This clone was seen only once. The sample has other DNA sequences that encode this CDR3 too. The chain is built from TRBV4-1 and TRBJ2-1; 8 bases align to TRBD2. V dropped 0 bases and J dropped 4; count of bases not matched to a gene: 2. The length of the CDR3 is 15 residues. CDR1 and CDR2 from the germline V gene are MGHRA and YSYEKL. CDR3 sequence reads: CASSQDPSGYNEQFF. The CDR3 DNA follows: TGCGCCAGCAGCCAAGATCCTAGCGGGTACAATGAGCAGTTCTTC.

V is TRBV19 and J is TRBJ2-3; 12 nucleotides align to TRBD2. Germline values: CDR1 LNHDA, CDR2 SQIVND (reference sequence). V trimming: 7 bases; J trimming: 1 base; junction bases outside the gene matches: 3. The CDR3 spans 15 residues. CDR3 sequence (DNA): TGTGCCAGTATGCGGACTAGCGGGGGCACAGATACGCAGTATTTT. Translating it yields CASMRTSGGTDTQYF.

Turning to this clone: This CDR3 is also generated by other DNA sequences in the sample. The chain employs TRBV19 and TRBJ2-2; D remains unclear. Trimming stripped 3 bases from V and 2 bases from J, with 1 base between. Germline CDR1 and CDR2: LNHDA and SQIVND (reference sequence). The CDR3 contains 12 residues. The CDR3 sequence: CASSINTGELFF. The CDR3 nucleotides read TGTGCCAGTAGTATTAACACCGGGGAGCTGTTTTTT.

V usage is TRBV7-9 and J usage is TRBJ2-1, with D uncertain. The CDR3 spans 15 residues. The V end lost 4 bases, the J end lost 8 bases, and 18 bases lay between the germline ends. CDR1 is SEHNR, CDR2 FQNEAQ, per germline (reference sequence). CDR3: CASSSEGTNVYEQFF. The DNA for the CDR3 is TGTGCCAGCAGCTCCGAAGGTACTAACGTCTATGAGCAGTTCTTC.

The chain joins TRBV13 to TRBJ2-1; 9 bases are a match to TRBD1. This CDR3 has 13 residues. Germline CDR1 PRHDT, CDR2 FYEKMQ (reference sequence). With 4 bases clipped from V and 9 bases from J, the junction kept 4 bases outside the gene matches. DNA for the CDR3: TGTGCCAGCAGCTCTGGACAGGGGACTGAGCAGTTCTTC. This gives the protein CASSSGQGTEQFF.

V and J are TRBV11-2 and TRBJ2-7; TRBD2 matches at 8 bases. With V trimmed by 8 bases and J by 3 bases, 12 bases remained unmatched. This CDR3 region has 15 residues. Per the germline V gene, CDR1 is SGHAT and CDR2 is FQNNGV. The CDR3 DNA reads TGTGCCAGCCGGACGGGCGGGAGGCCAAACTACGAGCAGTACTTC. It specifies CASRTGGRPNYEQYF.

This clone was observed once. This chain uses TRBV28 with TRBJ2-7; 7 bases fit TRBD2. CDR1 and CDR2 from the germline V gene are MDHEN and SYDVKM. This CDR3 spans 13 amino acids. V dropped 3 bases and J dropped 6; count of bases not matched to a gene: 5. CDR3 in amino acids: CASSFSAGAEQYF. CDR3 DNA: TGTGCCAGCAGTTTCTCCGCGGGAGCCGAGCAGTACTTC.

This clone was detected only once. The genes are TRBV7-2 and TRBJ1-1; D perhaps matches TRBD1 (6 bases). This CDR3 is 16 amino acids long. Deletions cut 3 bases from V and 0 bases from J, with 14 bases between. Looked up from germline, CDR1 is SGHTA and CDR2 is FQGNSA. CDR3 DNA sequence: TGTGCCAGCAGCTTGGCCGGACAGTCGATGAACACTGAAGCTTTCTTT. It encodes CASSLAGQSMNTEAFF.

The rearrangement uses TRBV6-4 and TRBJ1-2; D ambiguous. Trimming pared 2 bases from V and 6 bases from J, leaving 7 bases between. CDR1 MRHNA and CDR2 SNTAGT come from the germline V gene. This CDR3 comprises 12 residues. This CDR3 reads CASSDKGDGYTF. Written as DNA, the CDR3 is TGTGCCAGCAGTGACAAGGGCGATGGCTACACCTTC.

This CDR3 reads CASSPRASVNTEAFF. For the CDR3, the DNA is TGTGCCAGCAGCCCGCGGGCCTCCGTGAACACTGAAGCTTTCTTT. The V and J genes are TRBV7-2 and TRBJ1-1; D not resolved. CDR1 SGHTA and CDR2 FQGNSA come from the germline V gene. V was pared by 5 bases and J by 0 bases, with 13 bases between. There are 15 residues in the CDR3.

V is TRBV15 and J is TRBJ1-3, with TRBD1 as a possible D gene (6 bases). Germline V gene data show CDR1 as LNHNV and CDR2 as YYDKDF (reference sequence). V lost 5 bases to trimming and J lost 8 bases, with 16 bases between them. CDR3 length equals 14 residues. CDR3: CATSGSGGGDTIYF. The DNA for the CDR3 is TGTGCCACCAGCGGGTCGGGAGGGGGTGACACCATATATTTT.

A single count supports this clone. V usage is TRBV10-3 and J usage is TRBJ2-7; TRBD1 might be the D (7 bases). The ends were cut back, 3 bases at V and 1 base at J, with 13 bases in the middle. The CDR3 has 15 amino acids. CDR1 is ENHRY and CDR2 is SYGVKD in the germline V gene. In nucleotides, the CDR3 is TGTGCCATCAGTGATGTTCAGGGGGGATCCTACGAGCAGTACTTC. As protein: CAISDVQGGSYEQYF.

J is TRBJ2-7 and V is TRBV27; 12 bases are a match to TRBD2. Germline assignment: CDR1 MNHEY and CDR2 SMNVEV (reference sequence). With 3 bases clipped from V and 3 bases from J, the junction kept 6 bases outside the gene matches. The CDR3 is 16 residues long. The CDR3 DNA reads TGTGCCAGCAGTTTCACCAGACTAGCGGGAGTCTACGAGCAGTACTTC. It specifies CASSFTRLAGVYEQYF.

J is TRBJ1-4 and V is TRBV11-2, with D perhaps matching TRBD1 (6 bases). Trimming took off 1 base at V and 3 bases at J, with 12 bases between the two ends. The CDR3 consists of 16 residues. Germline V CDR1 and CDR2: SGHAT, FQNNGV. The CDR3 loop reads CASSLGRTVPNEKLFF. For the CDR3, the DNA is TGTGCCAGCAGCTTAGGCCGGACAGTTCCTAATGAAAAACTGTTTTTT.

V and J are TRBV19 and TRBJ2-5; D not resolved. The CDR3 contains 14 residues. V gave up 6 bases and J gave up 1 base, with 12 bases separating them. The germline CDR1 and CDR2 sequences are LNHDA and SQIVND (reference sequence). DNA of the CDR3: TGTGCCAGTAGCCTAACTGACACCCAAGAGACCCAGTACTTC. As protein: CASSLTDTQETQYF.

The chain couples TRBV27 to TRBJ2-7, with unresolved D. Trimming took off 2 bases at V and 7 bases at J, with 12 bases between the two ends. Germline V gene lookup returns CDR1 MNHEY and CDR2 SMNVEV (reference sequence). The CDR3 is 13 residues long. The CDR3 sequence is CASSLMVGTEQYF. The CDR3 nucleotides read TGTGCCAGCAGTTTAATGGTCGGAACGGAGCAGTACTTC.

This sequence joins TRBV21-1 and TRBJ2-2; TRBD1, the table's D call, lacks a check against the DNA. TRBV21-1 is given as a pseudogene. This CDR3 spans 18 amino acids. CDR3 sequence reads: CASSSPSGGTGGTGELFF. The DNA of the CDR3 is TGTGCCAGCAGCTCCCCCTCGGGAGGGACAGGGGGCACCGGGGAGCTGTTTTTT.